The source of this T cell receptor (beta chain) is a study of cytomegalovirus exposure and HLA in healthy donors. Study-wide findings and caveats: It was taken for granted in presence/absence analyses that sequencing depth across donors was roughly uniform. CMV serostatus was the only recorded immune exposure for donors. Among the CMV-associated chains, a few were confirmed in vitro as specific for CMV antigens.

Amplification used 60 Vbeta primers and 13 Jbeta primers. The repertoire was sequenced with immunoSEQ multiplex PCR; TCRdb's copy has only in-frame clones and lacks some. The data hold 99,000 or so clones, with approximately 82% observed a single time. The CDR3 loop spans 14 amino acids. CDR1 LNHDA and CDR2 SQIVND come from the germline V gene (reference sequence). The V gene end was trimmed by 10 bases and the J gene end by 7 bases; junction bases not matched to a gene: 13. About this clone: Its antigen is unidentified.

The sequencing input was PBMCs. The origin of this receptor is a female donor in good health and CMV-seropositive. The rearrangement joins TRBV19 to TRBJ2-7; 10 bases agree with TRBD2. DNA of the CDR3: TGTGCCACTAGCCCCCTAGCGGGAGTTGAGGAGCAGTACTTC. It specifies CATSPLAGVEEQYF. Using reference TRBV19 and TRBJ2-7 for the parts outside the CDR3, the full variable domain is DGGITQSPKYLFRKEGQNVTLSCEQNLNHDAMYWYRQDPGQGLRLIYYSQIVNDFQKGDIAEGYSVSREKKESFPLTVTSAQKNPTAFYLCATSPLAGVEEQYFGPGTRLTVT.